This T cell receptor (beta chain) comes out of a study of T-cell memory formation after mild COVID-19 (dated by TCRdb to about 2021). Looking at the study overall: TCR sequence clusters from the two donors were found to be largely donor specific. In two donors, T-cell clones that expanded and contracted after mild COVID-19 were tracked by sequencing TCRalpha and TCRbeta repertoires over time. Two young, previously healthy adult volunteers, one female and one male, were included in the cohort. Overall results and qualifications from the work: Whether the second-wave clones peaking on day 37 were SARS-CoV-2 specific was not confirmed. Contracting CD4+ clones were found mainly in CM and EM memory subsets, while CD8+ clones were enriched in EMRA. Only a couple of mild cases were covered in the study, and larger cohorts including severe cases with pre-infection samples were considered necessary. From day 15 to 85, contracting clones showed balanced CD4/CD8 phenotypes, whereas a second wave of clones that expanded from day 15 to 37 leaned towards CD4+. The detection of some responding clones in pre-infection memory suggests that pre-existing cross-reactive memory T cells joined the SARS-CoV-2 response.

Including cysteine and phenylalanine, the CDR3 has 16 amino acids. Only the CDR3 DNA stays, 48 bases, in frame from base 1. Taken from the germline V gene, the CDR1 and CDR2 loops are LGHNA and YSLEER. From V the trimming removes 4 bases and from J it removes 5 bases, while the gene matches leave 8 bases of the junction unaccounted for. Sequencing was performed on an Illumina NovaSeq 6000. cDNA libraries for TCRalpha and TCRbeta were prepared by 5'RACE using constant-segment primers, with sample barcodes and unique molecular identifiers added. Trizol reagent was used to extract RNA from every sample. The libraries were amplified in two PCR steps, and the second step added a second sample barcode and Illumina TruSeq adapters. Libraries were sequenced on an Illumina NovaSeq with 2 x 150 bp paired-end reads. The source study handled its data this way. With migec v1.2.7, reads were demultiplexed and then collapsed into UMI-guided consensus sequences. Using mixcr v2.1.11, UMI consensuses were aligned to TRA and TRB V and J templates and then assembled into clonotypes. A clonotype was counted as expanded or contracted only if both edgeR and NoisET called the change significant, with noise models trained on biological replicates. For edgeR calls, the cutoffs were a false discovery rate-adjusted p below 0.01 and a log2 fold-change threshold of 1. As an exploratory analysis of dynamics, max-normalized trajectories of the 1000 most abundant clonotypes were examined with PCA combined with hierarchical clustering. Separately sequenced CD4+ and CD8+ repertoires were used to assign a CD4 or CD8 phenotype to each responding clone. TCRdb passed the public sequencing reads through fastp at Q25 and MiXCR, retaining productive beta sequences. Rows matching on CDR3 protein sequence are summarized as one entry with the most common DNA and genes. None of the V and J calls come from the authors' own analysis; TCRdb made them. The sample profile shows about 360,000 distinct CDR3 sequences; around 14% of them were found once. The ten largest clonotypes hold 20% to 25% of the sample.

For this clonotype: Its target antigen remains unknown. Per-nucleotide qualities are absent, and no much larger clonotype sits a single base away.

Ficoll-Paque density gradient centrifugation was the method used to isolate PBMCs. The rearranged chain carries TRBV4-3 and TRBJ1-4, and 9 junction bases match TRBD1. The sequence was obtained from a man aged 18 to 29 who had mild COVID-19 (a few samples of this study predate the infection). The sample titles of this study are shuffled in the database, so cell type and time point are left out; the donor was told from shared clones. The source material was PBMCs or a T cell subset sorted from them (not recorded which). The CDR3 protein sequence reads: CASSRGVGQGNEKLFF. Here is the DNA: TGCGCCAGCAGCCGAGGCGTGGGACAGGGAAATGAAAAACTGTTTTTT.